This T cell receptor beta chain was found in a study of CD8+CD57+ T cells in acquired aplastic anemia. It was patients with CD8+CD57+ cell expansion by flow cytometry who were chosen for sequencing. CDR3 length: 15 amino acids. V was cut by 5 bases and J by 3 bases, with 17 bases left in between. Germline CDR1 reads SGHVS; CDR2 reads FQNEAQ. The use of genomic DNA as template underpinned the TCR beta VDJ and CDR3 profiling. TCRdb reprocessed the reads with MiXCR, giving one entry per CDR3 protein. The sample shows approximately 300,000 distinct CDR3 sequences, approximately 58% of them seen only once.

Sequencing input: sorted CD4+, CD8+, or CD8+CD57+ T cells (not recorded which) from PBMCs. The sequence derives from a human donor with aplastic anemia. The chain carries TRBV7-8 and TRBJ2-7; D is unclear. The CDR3 loop is CASSRPGRLFYEQYF. As DNA, the CDR3 is TGTGCCAGCAGCCGGCCGGGCAGGCTATTCTACGAGCAGTACTTC.